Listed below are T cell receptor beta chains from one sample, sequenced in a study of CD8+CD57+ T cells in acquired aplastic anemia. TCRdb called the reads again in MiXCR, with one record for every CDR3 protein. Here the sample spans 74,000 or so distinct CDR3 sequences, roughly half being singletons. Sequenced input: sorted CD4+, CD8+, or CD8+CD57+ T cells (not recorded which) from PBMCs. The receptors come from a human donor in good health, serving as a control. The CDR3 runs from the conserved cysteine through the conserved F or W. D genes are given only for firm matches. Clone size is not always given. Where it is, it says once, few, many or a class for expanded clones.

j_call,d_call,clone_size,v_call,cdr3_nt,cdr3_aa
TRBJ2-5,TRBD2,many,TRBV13,TGTGCCAGCAGCTTATTTGCGGGAGAGTACCAAGAGACCCAGTACTTC,CASSLFAGEYQETQYF
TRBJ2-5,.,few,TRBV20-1,TGCAGTGCGTCGTCGGGGGAGCTGAGGGAGACCCAGTACTTC,CSASSGELRETQYF
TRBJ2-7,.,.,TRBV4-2,TGTGCCAGCAGCCAAGATACCGCTGGCGAGCAGTACTTC,CASSQDTAGEQYF
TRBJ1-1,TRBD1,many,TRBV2,TGTGCCAGCAGACTGCCCCGGACAGGGGAGAACACTGAAGCTTTCTTT,CASRLPRTGENTEAFF
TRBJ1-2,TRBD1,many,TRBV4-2,TGTGCCAGCAGCCAACCAGGGACAGGGAATAACTATGGCTACACCTTC,CASSQPGTGNNYGYTF
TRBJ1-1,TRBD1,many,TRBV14,TGTGCCAGCAGCCAAGAGCCGGGGACAGGGAACACTGAAGCTTTCTTT,CASSQEPGTGNTEAFF
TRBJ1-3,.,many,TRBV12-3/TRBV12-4,TGTGCCAGCAGTTCGTCCGCACAGGGAAACACCATATATTTT,CASSSSAQGNTIYF
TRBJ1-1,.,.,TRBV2,TGTGCCAGCAAGCGGGGTAGTTCCGGTCGTTTAAACACTGAAGCTTTCTTT,CASKRGSSGRLNTEAFF
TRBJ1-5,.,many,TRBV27,TGTGCCAGCAGTTTCGGCACCGAGCCCCAGCATTTT,CASSFGTEPQHF
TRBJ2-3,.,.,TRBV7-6,TGTGCCAGCAGCTTCGTGGGAGATACGCAGTATTTT,CASSFVGDTQYF
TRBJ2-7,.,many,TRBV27,TGTGCCAGCAGTCCCCGTCAGACAGGAACCTACGAGCAGTACTTC,CASSPRQTGTYEQYF
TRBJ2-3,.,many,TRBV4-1,TGCGCCAGCAGCCAGTCGACGGCAGATACGCAGTATTTT,CASSQSTADTQYF
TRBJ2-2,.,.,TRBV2,TGTGCCAGCGGGTCGGCTGGCACCGGGGAGCTGTTTTTT,CASGSAGTGELFF
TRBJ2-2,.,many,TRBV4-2,TGTGCCAGCAGCCAAGTTGGTAGCGGCGCGAACACCGGGGAGCTGTTTTTT,CASSQVGSGANTGELFF
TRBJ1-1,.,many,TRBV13,TGTGCCAGCAGCTTAGGGGCCCCGGGTCCTGAAGCTTTCTTT,CASSLGAPGPEAFF
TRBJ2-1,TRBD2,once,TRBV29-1,TGCAGCGTTGAAGATTTAGCGGGGGCTACGAGCTCCTACAATGAGCAGTTCTTC,CSVEDLAGATSSYNEQFF
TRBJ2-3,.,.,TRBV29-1,TGCAGCGGGGGGCGGGGACCCTTCCAAGCAGATACGCAGTATTTT,CSGGRGPFQADTQYF
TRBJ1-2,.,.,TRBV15,TGTGCCACCAGCAGGGACCGGGGGGCCAGTGGCTACACCTTC,CATSRDRGASGYTF
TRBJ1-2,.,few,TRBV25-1,TGTGCCAGCAGTGATGCGGGCAGGGCCTATGGCTACACCTTC,CASSDAGRAYGYTF
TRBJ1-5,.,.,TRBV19,TGTGCCAGTAGTAGTAGGGATCAGCCCCAGCATTTT,CASSSRDQPQHF
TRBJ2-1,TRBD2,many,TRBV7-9,TGTGCCAGCAGCCTAGCGGGGTCGGGTGAGCAGTTCTTC,CASSLAGSGEQFF
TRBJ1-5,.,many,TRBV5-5,TGTGCCAGCAGCTTGGATGCAGATAGCAATCAGCCCCAGCATTTT,CASSLDADSNQPQHF
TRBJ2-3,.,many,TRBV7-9,TGTGCCAGCAGCTTTCTGCAGAGTGAAAGCACAGATACGCAGTATTTT,CASSFLQSESTDTQYF
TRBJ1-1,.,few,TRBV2,TGTGCCAGCAGTGTCGGGACTGAAGCTTTCTTT,CASSVGTEAFF
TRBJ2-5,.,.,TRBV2,TGTGCCAGCAGCCCCCCCACAGGAGAGACCCAGTACTTC,CASSPPTGETQYF
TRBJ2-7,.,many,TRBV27,TGTGCCAGCAGGACAGTTTTGGGCGAGCAGTACTTC,CASRTVLGEQYF
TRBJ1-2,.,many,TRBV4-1,TGCGCCAGCAGCCAAGATTCGTCGGGGGGCAACTATGGCTACACCTTC,CASSQDSSGGNYGYTF
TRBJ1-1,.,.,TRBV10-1,TGCGCCAGCAGTGTGACCCAGAACTCTGAAGCTTTCTTT,CASSVTQNSEAFF
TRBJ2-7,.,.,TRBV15,TGTGCCACCAGCAGGGAGGCTCGACAGGGAGGCGAGCAGTACTTC,CATSREARQGGEQYF
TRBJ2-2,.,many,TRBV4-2,TGTGCCAGCAGCCACCTCCCCGACGCAAACACCGGGGAGCTGTTTTTT,CASSHLPDANTGELFF
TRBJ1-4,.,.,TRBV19,TGTGCCAGTAGTATAGGGGAGACGGGTAATGAAAAACTGTTTTTT,CASSIGETGNEKLFF
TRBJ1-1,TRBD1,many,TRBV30,TGTGCCTGGGGCAGGACAGGGCTTGAAGCTTTCTTT,CAWGRTGLEAFF
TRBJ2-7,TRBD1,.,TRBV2,TGTGCCAGCAGTCAACCTACAGGGGTCAACGAGCAGTACTTC,CASSQPTGVNEQYF
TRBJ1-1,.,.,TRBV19,TGTGCCAGTAGTATTGGGGGGACGTCGGACACTGAAGCTTTCTTT,CASSIGGTSDTEAFF
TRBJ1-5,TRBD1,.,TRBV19,TGTGCCAGTAGTCAAAGGACAGGGTGGTCCGGCGATCAGCCCCAGCATTTT,CASSQRTGWSGDQPQHF
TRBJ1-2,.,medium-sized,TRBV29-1,TGCAGCGTTGAAGATCCTGACAGCTTCGGCTATGGCTACACCTTC,CSVEDPDSFGYGYTF
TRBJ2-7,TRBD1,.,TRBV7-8,TGTGCCAGCAGCTCCGGGACAGGAACCTTCTACGAGCAGTACTTC,CASSSGTGTFYEQYF
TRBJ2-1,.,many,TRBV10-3,TGTGCCATCAGTGGGGGGACCCCCTGGGGGTTGTACAATGAGCAGTTCTTC,CAISGGTPWGLYNEQFF
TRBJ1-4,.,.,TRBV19,TGTGCCAGTACTCAAGACGCGTCTAGTGAAAAACTGTTTTTT,CASTQDASSEKLFF
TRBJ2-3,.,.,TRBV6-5,TGTGCCAGCAGTTTAAGGCGGACAGATACGCAGTATTTT,CASSLRRTDTQYF
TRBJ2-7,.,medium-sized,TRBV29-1,TGCAGCGTCGAGGGGGACGGGTGGTACGAGCAGTACTTC,CSVEGDGWYEQYF
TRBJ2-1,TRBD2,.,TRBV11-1,TGTGCCAGCAGCTTAGTAGCGGGCTACAATGAGCAGTTCTTC,CASSLVAGYNEQFF
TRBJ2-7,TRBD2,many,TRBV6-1,TGTGCCAGCAGTGAGAGTCCGGGGGGGAGCTCCTACGAGCAGTACTTC,CASSESPGGSSYEQYF
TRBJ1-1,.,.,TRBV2,TGTGCCAGCAGTGAAGAACAAGAAGCTTTCTTT,CASSEEQEAFF
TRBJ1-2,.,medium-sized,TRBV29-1,TGCAGCGCTGATCGTAACTATGGCTACACCTTC,CSADRNYGYTF
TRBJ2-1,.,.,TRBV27,TGTGCCAGCAGTTTATCGGGGTACTCCTACAATGAGCAGTTCTTC,CASSLSGYSYNEQFF
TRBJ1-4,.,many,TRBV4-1,TGCGCCAGCAGCCAGCCCGGGGGGTGGGGTGAAAAACTGTTTTTT,CASSQPGGWGEKLFF
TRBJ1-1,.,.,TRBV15,TGTGCCACCAGCAGAGGTTTGGGGGGAACCGAAGCTTTCTTT,CATSRGLGGTEAFF
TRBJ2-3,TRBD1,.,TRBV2,TGTGCCAGCAGGGGACAGGGGGCATTCGATACGCAGTATTTT,CASRGQGAFDTQYF
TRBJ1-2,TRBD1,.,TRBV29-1,TGCAGCGTTGAATGGGGGACAGGAGGCTATGGCTACACCTTC,CSVEWGTGGYGYTF
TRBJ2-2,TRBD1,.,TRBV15,TGTGCCACCAGCACGAGACAGGGGCTGAACACCGGGGAGCTGCTTTTT,CATSTRQGLNTGELLF
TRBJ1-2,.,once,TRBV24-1,TGTGCCACCGGGGCGAACTATGGCTACACCTTC,CATGANYGYTF
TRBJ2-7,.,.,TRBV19,TGTGCCAGTAGTATTTGGGGGGGGCCGGCCTACAAGCAGTACTTC,CASSIWGGPAYKQYF
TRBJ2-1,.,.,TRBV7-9,TGTGCCAGCAGCCACGGGATCAATGAGCAGTTCTTC,CASSHGINEQFF
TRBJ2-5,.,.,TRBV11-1,TGTGCCAGCAGCCCGAGGCAGTTGGAAGAGACCCAGTACTTC,CASSPRQLEETQYF